This entry lists 19 T cell receptor beta chains sequenced from one sample in a study of persistence of HIV-infected CD4 T cells. Stimulation used 10 ug/mL lysate from CMV-infected fibroblasts. CD40L/CD69 double-negative CD45RO-high memory CD4+ T cells were collected. The immunoSEQ assay was version 4, run in survey mode. Assay: immunoSEQ multiplex PCR; the TCRdb copy retains only in-frame clones and omits some. Among more than 30,000 clones listed, about 80% were seen once. Their antigens remain unidentified. The sample consisted of CD4+ T cells sorted from PBMCs after approximately 20-hour stimulation, taken from a patient who received antiretroviral therapy. These receptors came from an adult woman with HIV who was CMV-seropositive.

The chain uses TRBV6-5 and TRBJ1-1; 9 bases are shared with TRBD1. The CDR3 length is 11 residues. Looked up from germline, CDR1 is MNHEY and CDR2 is SVGAGI. With 8 bases clipped from V and 7 bases from J, the junction kept 2 bases outside the gene matches. The CDR3 DNA is TGTGCCAGCCACAGGGGGCATGAAGCTTTCTTT. Protein sequence: CASHRGHEAFF.

This chain uses TRBV10-3 with TRBJ2-4; D is perhaps TRBD2 (5 bases). CDR3 length: 16 residues. V shed 4 bases and J shed 3 bases, with 16 bases lying between them. Germline V gene lookup returns CDR1 ENHRY and CDR2 SYGVKD. CDR3 in amino acids: CAISATAMGDKNIQYF. The CDR3 DNA reads TGTGCCATCAGTGCTACGGCGATGGGAGACAAAAACATTCAGTACTTC.

The chain recombines TRBV28 with TRBJ1-1; 10 bases are shared with TRBD1. V gave up 7 bases and J gave up 3 bases; unmatched junction bases: 8. Germline V gene lookup returns CDR1 MDHEN and CDR2 SYDVKM. CDR3 length: 15 amino acids. This CDR3 reads CASNPPGQGYTEAFF. The CDR3 nucleotides read TGTGCCAGCAACCCCCCGGGACAGGGGTACACTGAAGCTTTCTTT.

Turning to this clone: This CDR3 is also generated by other DNA sequences in the sample. This chain connects TRBV24-1 to TRBJ2-1; D assignment may be TRBD1 or TRBD2 (6 bases each). The V and J ends lost 2 bases and 3 bases respectively, with 10 bases between them. CDR3 length: 15 amino acids. CDR1 and CDR2 from the germline V gene are KGHDR and SFDVKD. In nucleotides, the CDR3 is TGTGCCACCAGTGATTCGGGGGCCAGCTACAATGAGCAGTTCTTC. Protein product: CATSDSGASYNEQFF.

The rearrangement uses TRBV14 and TRBJ1-4, with 8 bases lining up with TRBD1. CDR3 length equals 16 residues. Germline CDR1 is SGHDN and CDR2 is FVKESK. With 2 bases clipped from V and 5 bases from J, the junction kept 7 bases outside the gene matches. CDR3 bases: TGTGCCAGCAGCCAATTTAGGGGACAGGCGAATGAAAAACTGTTTTTT. Encoded protein: CASSQFRGQANEKLFF.

A word on this clone: This sample also contains other DNA sequences that code for the same CDR3. The J gene is TRBJ2-1, the V gene TRBV5-1; 12 bases map to TRBD2. Germline V gene lookup returns CDR1 SGHRS and CDR2 YFSETQ. The CDR3 totals 16 residues. The V and J ends lost 0 bases and 6 bases, in that order; junction bases with no gene match: 4. The CDR3 coding sequence is TGCGCCAGCAGCTTGGAGCTAGCGGGGGGGCTCAATGAGCAGTTCTTC. This encodes CASSLELAGGLNEQFF.

This chain connects TRBV5-1 to TRBJ2-7; TRBD2 matches at 12 bases. V gave up 3 bases and J gave up 5 bases; unmatched junction bases: 3. This CDR3 is built from 14 residues. Per the germline V gene, CDR1 is SGHRS and CDR2 is YFSETQ. The CDR3 bases are TGCGCCAGCAGCTCCTGGACTAGCGGGAACGAGCAGTACTTC. Translation: CASSSWTSGNEQYF.

The gene calls are TRBV18 and TRBJ2-7; 10 positions match TRBD1. Trimming removed 6 bases from V and 2 bases from J; junction bases left unmatched: 10. This CDR3 is 16 amino acids long. Looked up from germline, CDR1 is KGHSH and CDR2 is LQKENI. The CDR3 DNA is TGTGCCAGCTCCCATTCGGGACAGGGGCCTACCTACGAGCAGTACTTC. It codes for CASSHSGQGPTYEQYF. The variable domain in full, with the rest retrieved from reference TRBV18 and TRBJ2-7, is NAGVMQNPRHLVRRRGQEARLRCSPMKGHSHVYWYRQLPEEGLKFMVYLQKENIIDESGMPKERFSAEFPKEGPSILRIQQVVRGDSAAYFCASSHSGQGPTYEQYFGPGTRLTVT.

In this sample, this clone turned up a few times. The chain carries TRBV5-4 and TRBJ1-4; TRBD1 is a possible D gene (5 bases). V was cut by 0 bases and J by 8 bases, with 11 bases left in between. Germline V CDR1 and CDR2: SGHNT, YYREEE (reference sequence). CDR3 length: 14 amino acids. In nucleotides, the CDR3 is TGTGCCAGCAGCTTGGGGGGCGCAACAGAAAAACTGTTTTTT. Residues: CASSLGGATEKLFF.

There are a few counts of this clone. The chain combines TRBV7-3 with TRBJ1-1; the match to TRBD1 covers 8 bases. Germline values: CDR1 SGHTA, CDR2 FQGTGA. J was trimmed by 10 bases and V by 5 bases; bases with no gene match: 18. The CDR3 has 16 amino acids. The CDR3 is CASSPDPWTGKIGAFF. In DNA, the CDR3 is TGTGCCAGCAGCCCAGACCCTTGGACAGGGAAGATTGGAGCTTTCTTT.

Only one count was recorded for this clone. The chain combines TRBV28 with TRBJ2-7, with TRBD1 matching 7 bases. This CDR3 is 18 amino acids long. CDR1 and CDR2 (germline): MDHEN, SYDVKM. Trimming cost V 7 bases and J 3 bases; bases outside gene matches: 21. The CDR3 is CASIPRNYRGSKNYEQYF. Here the CDR3 DNA reads TGTGCCAGCATTCCAAGGAATTACAGGGGCTCCAAGAACTACGAGCAGTACTTC.

The rearrangement links TRBV2 to TRBJ1-6; possibly TRBD1 for D (6 bases). Germline loops: CDR1 SNHLY, CDR2 FYNNEI. CDR3 length: 16 amino acids. Trimming removed 2 bases from V and 5 bases from J, with 13 bases in between. The CDR3 reads CASSERGAGDNSPLHF. CDR3 nucleotides: TGTGCCAGCAGTGAAAGAGGGGCAGGGGATAATTCACCCCTCCACTTT.

V usage is TRBV3-1 (or the pseudogene TRBV3-2) and J usage is TRBJ1-1; D is undetermined. V lost 3 bases and J 9 bases, leaving 8 bases between the germline ends. The CDR3 has 11 amino acids. CDR1 is LGHDT and CDR2 is YNNKEL in the germline V gene (reference sequence). CDR3 in DNA: TGTGCCAGCAGCCAGGGAAAGCAAGCTTTCTTT. Translated: CASSQGKQAFF.

The chain couples TRBV29-1 to TRBJ2-3; D is undetermined. The CDR3 is 12 residues long. CDR1 and CDR2 (germline): SQVTM, ANQGSEA. Deletions cut 1 base from V and 6 bases from J, with 8 bases between. The CDR3 DNA is TGCAGCGTTGAAGTCCAGTCGGATACGCAGTATTTT. Its translation is CSVEVQSDTQYF.

This sequence joins TRBV3-1 (or the pseudogene TRBV3-2) and TRBJ2-4, with TRBD1 matching 9 bases. The CDR3 has 17 amino acids. Germline V lookup: CDR1 LGHDT, CDR2 YNNKEL (reference sequence). V shed 3 bases and J 2 bases; nucleotides not matched to a gene: 8. Written as DNA, the CDR3 is TGTGCCAGCAGCCACCTCACAGGGGGCCGGTCCAAAAACATTCAGTACTTC. As protein: CASSHLTGGRSKNIQYF.

This clone was counted between two and nine times. The chain couples TRBV5-1 to TRBJ2-3, with D unresolved. Trimming removed 2 bases from V and 0 bases from J, with 10 bases in between. This CDR3 contains 15 residues. Germline V gene data show CDR1 as SGHRS and CDR2 as YFSETQ. In nucleotides, the CDR3 is TGCGCCAGCAGCTTTAAAGGTTCTAGCACAGATACGCAGTATTTT. This sequence encodes CASSFKGSSTDTQYF.

This chain links TRBV12-3 or TRBV12-4 with TRBJ1-1; D unresolved. V was cut by 5 bases and J by 1 base, with 8 bases left in between. The CDR3 loop spans 13 amino acids. This CDR3 reads CASSVDSNTEAFF. The CDR3 DNA follows: TGTGCCAGCAGTGTCGACTCGAACACTGAAGCTTTCTTT.

In DNA, the CDR3 is TGTGCCAGTAGTAGGCGGGCGATGGGCGAAAAACTGTTTTTT. This gives the protein CASSRRAMGEKLFF. The chain combines TRBV19 with TRBJ1-4; D is ambiguous. CDR3 length: 14 amino acids. The germline V gene encodes CDR1 LNHDA and CDR2 SQIVND (reference sequence). The V gene lost 4 bases and the J gene lost 8 bases, with 14 bases spanning the gap.

The J gene is TRBJ2-5, the V gene TRBV18; D is undetermined. From germline, CDR1 is KGHSH and CDR2 LQKENI. This CDR3 has 12 residues. Trimming took off 1 base at V and 5 bases at J, with 5 bases between the two ends. CDR3 protein: CASSPRAETQYF. The CDR3 DNA reads as TGTGCCAGCTCACCACGGGCGGAGACCCAGTACTTC.